The 9 T cell receptor beta chains below were found in one sample sequenced in a study of patients and donors after allogeneic stem cell transplantation. A single record per CDR3 protein comes from TCRdb applying MiXCR to the RT-PCR reads. The table shows roughly 230,000 distinct CDR3 sequences, with roughly 14% occurring only once. Sequencing was done on a sample of blood, either unsorted or a sorted T cell fraction (not recorded which). The origin of the receptors is a human donor who was either an allogeneic HSCT recipient or a stem cell or donor lymphocyte infusion donor (not recorded which). It is not recorded whose cells these are; they may come from a transplant donor.

This clonotype was seen a few times. V usage is TRBV7-2 and J usage is TRBJ2-4; weak D call: TRBD1 (6 bases). Germline loops: CDR1 SGHTA, CDR2 FQGNSA. This CDR3 contains 15 residues. Trimming pared 2 bases from V and 7 bases from J, leaving 15 bases between. The CDR3 is CASSLIHRERNIQYF. For the CDR3, the DNA is TGTGCCAGCAGCTTAATTCACAGGGAACGGAACATTCAGTACTTC.

J is TRBJ2-3 and V is TRBV18; 8 bases map to TRBD2. CDR3 length: 16 residues. Trimming took 5 bases from V and 2 from J; bases not matched to a gene: 9. Germline V gene data show CDR1 as KGHSH and CDR2 as LQKENI. As DNA, the CDR3 is TGTGCCAGCTCAGTCGCGGGGGGATCTTTCACAGATACGCAGTATTTT. Its translation: CASSVAGGSFTDTQYF. Full variable domain (outside the CDR3, taken from reference TRBV18 and TRBJ2-3): NAGVMQNPRHLVRRRGQEARLRCSPMKGHSHVYWYRQLPEEGLKFMVYLQKENIIDESGMPKERFSAEFPKEGPSILRIQQVVRGDSAAYFCASSVAGGSFTDTQYFGPGTRLTVL.

The chain has TRBV24-1 and TRBJ2-2; 7 nucleotides agree with TRBD2. The V gene's germline CDR1 is KGHDR and CDR2 SFDVKD. The V gene end was trimmed by 4 bases and the J gene end by 4 bases; junction bases not matched to a gene: 5. This CDR3 region has 15 residues. CDR3: CATSDSAGLTGELFF. The CDR3 DNA follows: TGTGCCACCAGTGACTCAGCGGGACTCACCGGGGAGCTGTTTTTT.

Details on this clonotype: Mismatch with germline at one junction end may stem from a read error. V is TRBV7-7 and J is TRBJ2-5, with a possible D match to TRBD1 (5 bases). The CDR3 consists of 14 residues. Per the germline V gene, CDR1 is SSHAT and CDR2 is FNYEAQ (reference sequence). CDR3: CASSLGPVQETQYF. In DNA form, the CDR3 reads TGTGCTAGCAGCTTGGGGCCAGTTCAAGAGACCCAGTACTTC. The full variable domain, in which reference TRBV7-7 and TRBJ2-5 provide the parts outside the CDR3, is GAGVSQSPRYKVTKRGQDVTLRCDPISSHATLYWYQQALGQGPEFLTYFNYEAQPDKSGLPSDRFSAERPEGSISTLTIQRTEQRDSAMYRCASSLGPVQETQYFGPGTRLLVL.

This clonotype came up a few times. The rearrangement uses TRBV15 and TRBJ2-3; D could derive from TRBD1 or TRBD2 (5 bases each). The CDR3 length is 15 residues. CDR1 LNHNV and CDR2 YYDKDF come from the germline V gene (reference sequence). V was cut by 0 bases and J by 5 bases, with 12 bases left in between. The CDR3 region is CATSREGRAGDTQYF. The CDR3 DNA follows: TGTGCCACCAGCAGAGAGGGCAGGGCGGGAGATACGCAGTATTTT.

There are a few counts of this clonotype. J is TRBJ2-7 and V is TRBV15; D is unresolved. V lost 1 base to trimming and J lost 2 bases, with 3 bases between them. The CDR3 consists of 12 residues. Germline loops: CDR1 LNHNV, CDR2 YYDKDF (reference sequence). The CDR3 region is CATSRVTYEQYF. The CDR3, as DNA: TGTGCCACCAGCAGAGTGACCTACGAGCAGTACTTC.

This clonotype was observed a handful of times. The V gene is TRBV27, the J gene TRBJ2-3, with 7 bases identical to TRBD2. CDR1 and CDR2 (germline): MNHEY, SMNVEV (reference sequence). V trimming: 7 bases; J trimming: 0 bases; junction bases outside the gene matches: 4. The CDR3 spans 14 residues. The CDR3 region has the DNA TGTGCCAGCACCCCTAGCGGCAGCACAGATACGCAGTATTTT. Protein product: CASTPSGSTDTQYF.

This chain links TRBV5-1 with TRBJ1-1, with D possibly TRBD1 on 5 matching bases. Trimming stripped 2 bases from V and 2 bases from J, with 13 bases between. The CDR3 is 15 amino acids. CDR1 and CDR2 from the germline V gene are SGHRS and YFSETQ. The CDR3, as DNA: TGCGCCAGCAGCTTAGACGGGACTCTAAACACTGAAGCTTTCTTT. This encodes CASSLDGTLNTEAFF. Full variable domain (outside the CDR3, taken from reference TRBV5-1 and TRBJ1-1): KAGVTQTPRYLIKTRGQQVTLSCSPISGHRSVSWYQQTPGQGLQFLFEYFSETQRNKGNFPGRFSGRQFSNSRSEMNVSTLELGDSALYLCASSLDGTLNTEAFFGQGTRLTVV.

This clonotype was seen at least ten times. This rearrangement joins TRBV15 to TRBJ2-4; D gene uncertain. V was shortened by 8 bases and J by 9 bases, with 14 bases between the two germline ends. The CDR3 has 12 amino acids. Germline CDR1 is LNHNV and CDR2 is YYDKDF (reference sequence). Here the CDR3 reads CATASLVGIQYF. In DNA form, the CDR3 reads TGTGCCACCGCCAGTCTCGTAGGCATTCAGTACTTC.